This record concerns one T cell receptor (beta chain) sequence. The record originates from a study of radiation and T cells in renal cell carcinoma. The protocol was immunoSEQ multiplex PCR, while the TCRdb copy is restricted to in-frame clones and leaves out a portion. The profile shows 150,000 to 190,000 clones, over 80% of them singletons. Time point of the sample: blood 2 weeks post-SBRT. Described treatment: 15 Gy SBRT to primary tumor, nephrectomy 4 weeks later. Sequenced here: blood, sampled from a patient whose treatment included radiotherapy and nephrectomy. The receptor was derived from a woman aged 45-60 years with renal cell carcinoma.

In DNA, the CDR3 is TGTGCCAGCAGTGAAGGACCGGGGTACTATGGCTACACCTTC. Encoded protein: CASSEGPGYYGYTF. This chain connects TRBV6-1 to TRBJ1-2; no clear D. Germline CDR1 MNHNS, CDR2 SASEGT. This CDR3 has 14 residues. Trimming removed 1 base at V and 3 bases at J, with 9 bases between.